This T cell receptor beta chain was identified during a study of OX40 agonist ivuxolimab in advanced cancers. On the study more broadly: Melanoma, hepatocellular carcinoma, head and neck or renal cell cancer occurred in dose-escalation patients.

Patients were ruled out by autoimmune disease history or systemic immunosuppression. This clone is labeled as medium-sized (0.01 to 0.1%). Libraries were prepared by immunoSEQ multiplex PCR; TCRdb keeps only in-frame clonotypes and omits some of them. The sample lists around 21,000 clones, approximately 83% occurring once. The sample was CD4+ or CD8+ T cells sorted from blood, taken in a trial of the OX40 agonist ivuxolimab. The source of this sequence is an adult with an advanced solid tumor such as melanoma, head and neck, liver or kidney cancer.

CDR3 amino acids: CASSPVGTAEWGYTF. CDR3 nucleotide sequence: TGTGCCAGCAGTCCCGTCGGGACAGCGGAATGGGGCTACACCTTC. The chain links TRBV6-5 to TRBJ1-2; 7 nucleotides match TRBD1. The V segment lost 5 bases and the J segment 8 bases; nucleotides outside the gene matches: 14. Germline V lookup: CDR1 MNHEY, CDR2 SVGAGI. This CDR3 is 15 amino acids long.